The following is a T cell receptor beta chain sequence with its context. Its specificity is not known. The V end was cut by 5 bases, the J end by 2 bases, with 11 bases between. This CDR3 spans 14 amino acids. Germline V gene sequence: CDR1 PRHDT, CDR2 FYEKMQ (reference sequence). This specimen belongs to a study of shared clonotypes between healthy human individuals. Study observations and caveats: Clonotype sharing across a few donors was observed for 5% to 6.5% of naive CD4 clonotypes.

Genomic DNA of every subset was divided equally among multiple immunoSEQ plates. Method: immunoSEQ multiplex PCR; TCRdb's copy keeps in-frame clones and lacks some. The sample shows 2 million to 2.5 million clones, less than 95% of them seen only once. The sequence was collected from a young man in good health. Some clones in this sample may be carry-over from other donors' samples. The chain employs TRBV13 and TRBJ2-3; the D gene is possibly TRBD2 (6 bases). Material for sequencing was naive CD4+ T cells from PBMCs. Described subset: CD45RA+ positively selected. DNA of the CDR3: TGTGCCAGCAGCGACCCGGGGGACACAGATACGCAGTATTTT. Its protein product is CASSDPGDTDTQYF. Filled out from reference TRBV13 and TRBJ2-3, the complete variable domain reads AAGVIQSPRHLIKEKRETATLKCYPIPRHDTVYWYQQGPGQDPQFLISFYEKMQSDKGSIPDRFSAQQFSDYHSELNMSSLELGDSALYFCASSDPGDTDTQYFGPGTRLTVL.